This is a list of T cell receptor beta chains from one sample in a study of OX40 agonist ivuxolimab in advanced cancers. Method: immunoSEQ multiplex PCR; TCRdb's copy keeps in-frame clones and lacks some. The table lists approximately 66,000 clones, 85% of them singletons, with roughly 0.8% in the top ten. The sample was CD4+ or CD8+ T cells sorted from blood, taken in a trial of the OX40 agonist ivuxolimab. The receptors originated from an adult with an advanced solid tumor such as melanoma, head and neck, liver or kidney cancer. CDR3s leave out the opening cysteine and the closing phenylalanine or tryptophan. The order of the fields is CDR3 length, J gene, V gene, CDR3 protein.

length: 12
J: TRBJ2-1
V: TRBV18
CDR3: ASSQRTGDNEQF

length: 15
J: TRBJ2-1
V: TRBV15
CDR3: ATSRDSSGGAWNEQF

length: 13
J: TRBJ2-5
V: TRBV11-1
CDR3: ASSQPGQVGETQY

length: 11
J: TRBJ1-2
V: TRBV6-5
CDR3: ASRTTGIYGYT

length: 10
J: TRBJ1-1
V: TRBV7-9
CDR3: ASSLADRGAF

length: 14
J: TRBJ2-6
V: TRBV5-5
CDR3: ASSLGHVSGANVLT

length: 11
J: TRBJ1-2
V: TRBV30
CDR3: AWSPSANYGYT

length: 15
J: TRBJ2-1
V: TRBV11-3
CDR3: ASSSTSGTGSNNEQF

length: 11
J: TRBJ2-1
V: TRBV11-2
CDR3: ASSLAKYNEQF

length: 12
J: TRBJ2-2
V: TRBV7-2
CDR3: ASTVLAEKGELF

length: 12
J: TRBJ2-5
V: TRBV7-9
CDR3: ASSFQGAGETQY